These 8 T cell receptor beta chains were sequenced from one sample in a study of T cell changes during pregnancy in multiple sclerosis. The table came from immunoSEQ multiplex PCR; TCRdb's copy has only in-frame clones and leaves some out. This sample yields 40,000 to 55,000 clones, of which roughly 92% are seen a single time; roughly 0.52% belongs to the top ten. Sequencing used CD4+ T cells from peripheral blood mononuclear cells, obtained in the third trimester of pregnancy. These receptors originate from a female donor with multiple sclerosis, enrolled in a pregnancy study.

V is TRBV5-8 and J is TRBJ2-2; the D is unclear. The CDR3 spans 12 residues. The V end lost 0 bases, the J end lost 8 bases, and 5 bases lay between the germline ends. Germline-derived CDR1 and CDR2 are SGHTS and YDEGEE. The chain's CDR3 is CASSLAQGELFF. The CDR3 DNA reads as TGTGCCAGCAGCTTGGCCCAGGGGGAGCTGTTTTTT.

The chain combines TRBV27 with TRBJ2-7; 8 bases match TRBD2. Per germline, CDR1 MNHEY and CDR2 SMNVEV (reference sequence). The CDR3 spans 17 residues. The V segment lost 2 bases and the J segment 0 bases; nucleotides outside the gene matches: 9. Written as DNA, the CDR3 is TGTGCCAGCAGTTTAGCCCCCGGGGCGGGAGGCTCCTACGAGCAGTACTTC. This gives the protein CASSLAPGAGGSYEQYF.

The chain recombines TRBV6-1 with TRBJ1-3; tentative D call: TRBD1 (5 bases). There are 15 residues in the CDR3. The ends were cut back, 8 bases at V and 0 bases at J, with 14 bases in the middle. Per the germline V gene, CDR1 is MNHNS and CDR2 is SASEGT. Here the CDR3 reads CASSSAGISGNTIYF. CDR3 sequence (DNA): TGTGCCAGCTCATCGGCAGGGATCTCTGGAAACACCATATATTTT.

The J gene is TRBJ2-5, the V gene TRBV29-1; no firm D call. The CDR3 length is 12 residues. Germline CDR1 reads SQVTM; CDR2 reads ANQGSEA. The V end was cut by 6 bases, the J end by 4 bases, with 12 bases between. The CDR3 nucleotides read TGCAGCGTCCCCCCCGGCGGAGAGACCCAGTACTTC. This gives the protein CSVPPGGETQYF.

The gene calls are TRBV5-1 and TRBJ2-7; 10 bases fit TRBD2. CDR3 length: 18 residues. Germline CDR1 reads SGHRS; CDR2 reads YFSETQ. Losses at the gene ends were 4 bases for V and 5 bases for J; bases not matched to a gene: 18. The CDR3: CASSPGLAALLGEHEQYF. The DNA for the CDR3 is TGCGCCAGCAGCCCCGGACTAGCGGCACTTCTCGGAGAACACGAGCAGTACTTC. Full variable domain (remainder filled in from reference TRBV5-1 and TRBJ2-7): KAGVTQTPRYLIKTRGQQVTLSCSPISGHRSVSWYQQTPGQGLQFLFEYFSETQRNKGNFPGRFSGRQFSNSRSEMNVSTLELGDSALYLCASSPGLAALLGEHEQYFGPGTRLTVT.

The V and J genes are TRBV27 and TRBJ1-1; TRBD1 matches 12 bases. V lost 6 bases, J lost 1 base, and 6 bases stayed unmatched. This CDR3 region has 16 residues. CDR1 MNHEY and CDR2 SMNVEV come from the germline V gene (reference sequence). The CDR3 coding sequence is TGTGCCAGCAGGCCGGGACAGGGGGCCCCGAACACTGAAGCTTTCTTT. It is translated as CASRPGQGAPNTEAFF.

This CDR3 is CASSVVSGRAATGELFF. The CDR3 region has the DNA TGTGCCAGCAGTGTAGTTAGCGGGAGGGCCGCAACCGGGGAGCTGTTTTTT. The chain has TRBV28 and TRBJ2-2; TRBD2 agrees at 11 bases. Germline CDR1 is MDHEN and CDR2 is SYDVKM. CDR3 length: 17 residues. V gave up 5 bases and J gave up 5 bases; unmatched junction bases: 10.

The chain recombines TRBV19 with TRBJ2-6, with D maybe TRBD1 (5 bases). Trimming shortened V by 6 bases and J by 0 bases, and 12 bases separated the two germline ends. Germline lookup yields CDR1 LNHDA and CDR2 SQIVND (reference sequence). The CDR3 is made up of 16 amino acids. The CDR3 reads CASRVDSLSGANVLTF. Written as DNA, the CDR3 is TGTGCCAGTAGGGTTGACAGTCTCTCTGGGGCCAACGTCCTGACTTTC.